This T cell receptor (beta chain) was identified in a study of blood T cell repertoires in COVID-19. In germline, CDR1 is MNHNY, CDR2 SVGAGI (reference sequence). CDR3 length equals 13 residues. Germline trimming cut 4 bases from V and 5 bases from J; bases unmatched to any gene: 2. In the original analysis: Estimates of nucleated cell counts were drawn from the amplification of reference gene primers. Measured with immunoSEQ multiplex PCR; TCRdb has only the in-frame clones, and not every one. V and J calls and clone size are those listed in that table; D and trimming were worked out from the DNA. The table shows about 160,000 clones, with 90% occurring only once.

Sequenced material: peripheral blood. This TCR was recovered from a man in his forties or fifties with acute or convalescent COVID-19. The chain carries TRBV6-6 and TRBJ1-5, with TRBD1 matching over 7 bases. CDR3 bases: TGTGCCAGCAGTTTGCAGGGGGATCAGCCCCAGCATTTT. Protein sequence: CASSLQGDQPQHF.